This is a list of T cell receptor beta chains from one sample in a study of T-cell memory formation after mild COVID-19. TCRdb re-analysed the 5' RACE reads in MiXCR, keeping a single row per CDR3 protein. The table shows roughly 260,000 distinct CDR3 sequences, with roughly 17% occurring only once. The sequencing sample was made of PBMCs or a T cell subset sorted from them (not recorded which). The receptor set was obtained from a man aged 18 to 30 who had mild COVID-19 (a few samples of this study predate the infection). Cell type and time point are not known. CDR3s include the opening cysteine and the closing phenylalanine or tryptophan. D genes are given only for firm matches. Not every row has a clone size; where given, it reads once, few, many or a size class.

J | size | V | D | DNA | CDR3
TRBJ2-1 | NA | TRBV20-1 | TRBD2 | TGCAGTGCTCCAGGACTAGCGGGGGGGTACAATGAGCAGTTCTTC | CSAPGLAGGYNEQFF
TRBJ1-6 | NA | TRBV6-6 | TRBD1 | TGTGCCAGCAGAGTAGACAGGGAAGGGTCACCCCTCCACTTT | CASRVDREGSPLHF
TRBJ2-7 | NA | TRBV20-1 | NA | TGCAGTGCAGATCAGGGATACGAGCAGTACTTC | CSADQGYEQYF
TRBJ2-2 | NA | TRBV7-8 | TRBD1 | TGTGCCAGCAGCCAGGGGGACGGGGAGCTGTTTTTT | CASSQGDGELFF
TRBJ2-5 | NA | TRBV7-2 | NA | TGTGCCAGCAGCGTAGGCGGATTCGAAGAGACCCAGTACTTC | CASSVGGFEETQYF
TRBJ2-1 | NA | TRBV29-1 | TRBD2 | TGCAGCGTGAAGGGACTAGCGGGGCTGGGAGGTGAGCAGTTCTTC | CSVKGLAGLGGEQFF
TRBJ2-7 | few | TRBV5-1 | NA | TGCGCCAGCAGGGCGCCGGGACCCGTCTCCTACGAGCAGTACTTC | CASRAPGPVSYEQYF
TRBJ2-7 | NA | TRBV12-3/TRBV12-4 | NA | TGTGCCAGCAGCCCACAGGTCGTCGAGCAGTACTTC | CASSPQVVEQYF
TRBJ2-6 | few | TRBV5-1 | NA | TGCGCCAGCGGCCCGGGGGCCGTCTCTGGGGCCAACGTCCTGACTTTC | CASGPGAVSGANVLTF
TRBJ2-1 | many | TRBV7-8 | TRBD2 | TGTGCCAGCAGCTTAGTCGGGGGGAGCTCCTACAATGAGCAGTTCTTC | CASSLVGGSSYNEQFF
TRBJ1-1 | few | TRBV6-1 | NA | TGTGCCAGCAGCGACCTGGGGAACACTGAAGCTTTCTTT | CASSDLGNTEAFF
TRBJ2-7 | NA | TRBV25-1 | TRBD2 | TGTGCCAGCAGTGAGCTCTGGACTAGCGGGGCCTCCTACGAGCAGTACTTC | CASSELWTSGASYEQYF
TRBJ1-2 | NA | TRBV10-3 | NA | TGTGCCATCAGTGAAGGGGCAGGGTGGGCCTATGGCTACACCTTC | CAISEGAGWAYGYTF
TRBJ1-2 | NA | TRBV7-9 | TRBD1 | TGTGCCAGCAGCTCCTCACAGGGGTTCTATGGCTACACCTTC | CASSSSQGFYGYTF
TRBJ2-3 | NA | TRBV7-2 | NA | TGTGCCAGCAGAAAGGCCGGTACTCGCACAGATACGCAGTATTTT | CASRKAGTRTDTQYF
TRBJ2-5 | many | TRBV5-1 | NA | TGCGCCAGCGGGGGGACCCGAGAGGAGACCCAGTACTTC | CASGGTREETQYF
TRBJ1-2 | NA | TRBV5-1 | NA | TGCGCCAGCAGCTCGACGGATCGCAACCTCTATGGCTACACCTTC | CASSSTDRNLYGYTF
TRBJ1-6 | NA | TRBV4-3 | TRBD1 | TGCGCCAGCAGCCCTGGGACAGGCGACAATAATTCACCCCTCCACTTT | CASSPGTGDNNSPLHF
TRBJ1-2 | few | TRBV4-3 | TRBD1 | TGCGCCAGCAGCCAAACGGACAGGACTGGGTTCTATGGCTACACCTTC | CASSQTDRTGFYGYTF
TRBJ1-1 | few | TRBV5-1 | TRBD1 | TGCGCCAGCAGCACAGATGGACAGGGGAACACTGAAGCTTTCTTT | CASSTDGQGNTEAFF
TRBJ2-1 | NA | TRBV5-1 | TRBD2 | TGCGCCAGCAGCTTGGCTGCGGGGGGACAAAACAATGAGCAGTTCTTC | CASSLAAGGQNNEQFF
TRBJ1-6 | many | TRBV7-2 | NA | TGTGCCAGCAGCTTAGCGGGGGGTATCGATTCACCCCTCCACTTT | CASSLAGGIDSPLHF
TRBJ2-5 | few | TRBV5-5 | NA | TGTGCCAGCAGCTTGGCTTCCAGGGAGACCCAGTACTTC | CASSLASRETQYF
TRBJ2-3 | NA | TRBV6-6 | NA | TGTGCCAGCCGAAAGGGGGACACAGATACGCAGTATTTT | CASRKGDTDTQYF
TRBJ1-1 | few | TRBV13 | NA | TGTGCCAGCAGCCCTACTGGTACTGAAGCTTTCTTT | CASSPTGTEAFF
TRBJ2-2 | NA | TRBV24-1 | NA | TGTGCCACCAGTGAGCGGGACCAGGGGGGGACGACCGGGGAGCTGTTTTTT | CATSERDQGGTTGELFF
TRBJ2-1 | few | TRBV28 | NA | TGTGCCAGCACCCCGCAGGTATTCTACAATGAGCAGTTCTTC | CASTPQVFYNEQFF
TRBJ2-2 | few | TRBV7-3 | NA | TGTGCCAGCAGCCCCTCCGTGCGGGGGCATGACACCGGGGAGCTGTTTTTT | CASSPSVRGHDTGELFF
TRBJ1-4 | NA | TRBV12-3/TRBV12-4 | NA | TGTGCCAGCAGCCCCAGGGGCTGGGGGTCTCGGGAAAAACTGTTTTTT | CASSPRGWGSREKLFF
TRBJ1-5 | NA | TRBV6-5 | NA | TGTGCCAGCAGTGACACCACGGATCAGCCCCAGCATTTT | CASSDTTDQPQHF
TRBJ1-2 | NA | TRBV20-1 | TRBD1 | TGCAGTGCTAGGCAGGGGGCGGGTGGCTACACCTTC | CSARQGAGGYTF
TRBJ1-1 | NA | TRBV5-1 | NA | TGCGCCAGCAGGAATGAGGTGAACACTGAAGCTTTCTTT | CASRNEVNTEAFF
TRBJ2-3 | NA | TRBV29-1 | TRBD2 | TGCAGCGTTGAAACGGGACTAGCTATAGCCACAGATACGCAGTATTTT | CSVETGLAIATDTQYF
TRBJ2-1 | many | TRBV7-2 | TRBD1 | TGTGCCAGCAGCCCTCGGGACAGCCAATACAATGAGCAGTTCTTC | CASSPRDSQYNEQFF
TRBJ2-7 | NA | TRBV20-1 | TRBD1 | TGCAGTGCTAATTCCGGGACAGGGGGCGAGCAGTACTTC | CSANSGTGGEQYF